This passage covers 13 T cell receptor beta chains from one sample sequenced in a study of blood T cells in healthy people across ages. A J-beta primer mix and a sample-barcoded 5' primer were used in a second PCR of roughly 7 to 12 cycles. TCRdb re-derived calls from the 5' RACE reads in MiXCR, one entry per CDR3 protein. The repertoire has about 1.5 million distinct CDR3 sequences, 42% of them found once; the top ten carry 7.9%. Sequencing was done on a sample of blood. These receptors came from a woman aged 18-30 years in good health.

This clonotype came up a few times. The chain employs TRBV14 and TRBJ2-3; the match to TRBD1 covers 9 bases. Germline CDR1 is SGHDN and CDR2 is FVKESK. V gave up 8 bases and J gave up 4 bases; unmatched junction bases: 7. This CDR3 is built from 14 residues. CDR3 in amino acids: CASLRTGASDTQYF. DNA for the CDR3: TGTGCCAGCTTACGGACAGGGGCGTCAGATACGCAGTATTTT.

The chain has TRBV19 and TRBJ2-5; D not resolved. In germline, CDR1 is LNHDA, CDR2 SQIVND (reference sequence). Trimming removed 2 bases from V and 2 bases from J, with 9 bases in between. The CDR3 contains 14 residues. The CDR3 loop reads CASSIRARQETQYF. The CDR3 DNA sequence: TGTGCCAGTAGTATAAGGGCGAGACAAGAGACCCAGTACTTC. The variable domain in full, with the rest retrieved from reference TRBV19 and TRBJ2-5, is DGGITQSPKYLFRKEGQNVTLSCEQNLNHDAMYWYRQDPGQGLRLIYYSQIVNDFQKGDIAEGYSVSREKKESFPLTVTSAQKNPTAFYLCASSIRARQETQYFGPGTRLLVL.

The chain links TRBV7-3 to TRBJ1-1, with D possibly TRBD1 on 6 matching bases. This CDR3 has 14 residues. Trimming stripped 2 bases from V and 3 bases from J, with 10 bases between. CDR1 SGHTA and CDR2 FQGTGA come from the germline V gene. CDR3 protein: CASSLRGADTEAFF. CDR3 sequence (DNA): TGTGCCAGCAGCTTACGGGGGGCGGACACTGAAGCTTTCTTT.

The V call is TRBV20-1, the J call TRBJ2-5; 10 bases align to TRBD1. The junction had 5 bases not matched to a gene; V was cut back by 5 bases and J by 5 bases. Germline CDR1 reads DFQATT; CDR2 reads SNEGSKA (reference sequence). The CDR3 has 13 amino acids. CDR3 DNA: TGCAGTGCTGGTGACAGGGGGCTGGAGACCCAGTACTTC. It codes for CSAGDRGLETQYF.

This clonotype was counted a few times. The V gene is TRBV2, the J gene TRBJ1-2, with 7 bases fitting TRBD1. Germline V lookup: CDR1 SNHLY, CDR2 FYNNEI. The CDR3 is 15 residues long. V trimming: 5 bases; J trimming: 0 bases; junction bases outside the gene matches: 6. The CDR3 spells CASSLTGEANYGYTF. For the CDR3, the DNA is TGTGCCAGCAGTCTCACAGGGGAAGCTAACTATGGCTACACCTTC.

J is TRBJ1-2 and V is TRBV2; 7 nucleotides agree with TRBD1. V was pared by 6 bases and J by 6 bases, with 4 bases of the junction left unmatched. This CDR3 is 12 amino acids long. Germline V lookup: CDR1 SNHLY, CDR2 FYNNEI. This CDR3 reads CASRGGGDGYTF. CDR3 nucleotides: TGTGCCAGCAGAGGGGGCGGGGATGGCTACACCTTC.

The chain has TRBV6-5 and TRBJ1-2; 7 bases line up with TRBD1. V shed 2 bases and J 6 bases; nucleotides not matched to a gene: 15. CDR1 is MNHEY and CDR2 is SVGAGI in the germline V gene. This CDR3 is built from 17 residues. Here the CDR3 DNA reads TGTGCCAGCAGTTACAAGGACAGGTTTACTCCCTGGGATGGCTACACCTTC. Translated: CASSYKDRFTPWDGYTF.

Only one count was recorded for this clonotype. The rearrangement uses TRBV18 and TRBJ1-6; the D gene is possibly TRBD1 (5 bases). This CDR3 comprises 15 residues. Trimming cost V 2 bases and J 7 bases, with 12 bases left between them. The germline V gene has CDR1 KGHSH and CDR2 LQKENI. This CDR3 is CASSPLGAGNSPLHF. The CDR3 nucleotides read TGTGCCAGCTCACCATTAGGGGCTGGGAATTCACCCCTCCACTTT.

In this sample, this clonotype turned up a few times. CDR3 sequence reads: CASSSSIRDPLFEQYF. DNA of the CDR3: TGTGCCAGCAGTTCCTCCATCCGGGACCCCCTTTTCGAGCAGTACTTC. J is TRBJ2-7 and V is TRBV27; D may match TRBD1 or TRBD2 (5 bases each). Germline loops: CDR1 MNHEY, CDR2 SMNVEV (reference sequence). The V gene lost 4 bases and the J gene lost 6 bases, with 22 bases spanning the gap. CDR3 length: 16 amino acids.

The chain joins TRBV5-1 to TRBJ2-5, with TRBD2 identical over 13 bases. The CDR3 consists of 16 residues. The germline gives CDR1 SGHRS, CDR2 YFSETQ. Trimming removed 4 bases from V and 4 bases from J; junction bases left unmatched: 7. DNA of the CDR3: TGCGCCAGCAGCACTGGACTAGCGGGGGCCCGAGAGACCCAGTACTTC. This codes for CASSTGLAGARETQYF. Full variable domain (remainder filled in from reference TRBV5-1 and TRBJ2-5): KAGVTQTPRYLIKTRGQQVTLSCSPISGHRSVSWYQQTPGQGLQFLFEYFSETQRNKGNFPGRFSGRQFSNSRSEMNVSTLELGDSALYLCASSTGLAGARETQYFGPGTRLLVL.

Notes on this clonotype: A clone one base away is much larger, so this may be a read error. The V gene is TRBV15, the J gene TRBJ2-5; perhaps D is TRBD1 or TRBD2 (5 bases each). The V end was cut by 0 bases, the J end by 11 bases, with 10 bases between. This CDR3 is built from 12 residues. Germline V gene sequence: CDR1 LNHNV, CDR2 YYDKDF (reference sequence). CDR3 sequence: CATSRDMGEQYF. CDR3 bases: TGTGCCACCAGCAGAGATATGGGGGAGCAGTACTTC.

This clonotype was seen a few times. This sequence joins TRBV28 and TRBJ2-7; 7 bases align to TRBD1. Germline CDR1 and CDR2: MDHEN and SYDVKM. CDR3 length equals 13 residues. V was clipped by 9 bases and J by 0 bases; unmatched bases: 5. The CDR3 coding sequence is TGTGCCAGTAGACAGGGCCACTCCTACGAGCAGTACTTC. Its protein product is CASRQGHSYEQYF.

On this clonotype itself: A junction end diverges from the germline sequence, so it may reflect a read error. The CDR3 coding sequence is TGTGCCAGCAGCGCCACTCTAGCGGGGTCCTTCAATGAGCAGTTCTTC. Its protein is CASSATLAGSFNEQFF. The rearrangement links TRBV9 to TRBJ2-1; 9 bases fit TRBD2. CDR3 length equals 16 residues. Germline CDR1 is SGDLS and CDR2 is YYNGEE.